The 20 T cell receptor beta chains in this list originate from one sample, sequenced in a study of T-cell reconstitution after alpha-beta-depleted transplantation in children. Unique molecular identifiers were incorporated into the prepared TCRbeta library. From the PCR reads, TCRdb called clonotypes with MiXCR, one entry per CDR3 protein. The repertoire holds just under 550,000 distinct CDR3 sequences, with around 16% as singletons. This specimen was PBMCs from the stem cell graft donor, taken from the stem cell graft. The receptor set was obtained from a human donor who donated a stem cell graft to a child with acute lymphoblastic leukemia.

On this clonotype itself: A read error may produce the germline difference seen at one junction end. The V gene is TRBV30, the J gene TRBJ2-1; weak D call: TRBD2 (6 bases). The CDR3 contains 13 residues. Germline V CDR1 and CDR2: GTSNPN, SVGIG (reference sequence). The CDR3 region is CAWRGGMIDEQFF. As DNA, the CDR3 is TGTGCCTGGAGGGGCGGGATGATCGATGAGCAGTTCTTT. The full variable domain, with the rest looked up from reference TRBV30 and TRBJ2-1, is SQTIHQWPATLVQPVGSPLSLECTVEGTSNPNLYWYRQAAGRGLQLLFYSVGIGQISSEVPQNLSASRPQDRQFILSSKKLLLSDSGFYLCAWRGGMIDEQFFGPGTRLTVL.

V and J are TRBV15 and TRBJ2-4; no clear D. From germline, CDR1 is LNHNV and CDR2 YYDKDF (reference sequence). CDR3 size: 15 residues. V was cut by 3 bases and J by 0 bases, with 9 bases left in between. The CDR3 protein is CATSSIISAKNIQYF. The CDR3 nucleotides read TGTGCCACCAGCAGCATTATCTCAGCCAAAAACATTCAGTACTTC.

This clonotype was seen a few times. The chain links TRBV27 to TRBJ2-3; possibly TRBD2 for D (5 bases). V was cut by 5 bases and J by 1 base, with 13 bases left in between. From germline, CDR1 is MNHEY and CDR2 SMNVEV (reference sequence). The CDR3 spans 15 residues. CDR3 sequence (DNA): TGTGCCAGCAGTCCATGGACTCGGGGCACAGATACGCAGTATTTT. Its protein product is CASSPWTRGTDTQYF.

The V and J genes are TRBV6-1 and TRBJ2-1, with no clear D. V was cut by 7 bases and J by 8 bases, with 21 bases left in between. The germline V gene encodes CDR1 MNHNS and CDR2 SASEGT. The CDR3 extends over 15 amino acids. As DNA, the CDR3 is TGTGCCAGCACCAAAACCGGGCCACTACTTCATGAGCAGTTCTTC. This codes for CASTKTGPLLHEQFF.

This clonotype has a handful of counts. The rearrangement joins TRBV7-9 to TRBJ2-1; TRBD2 matches at 8 bases. J gave up 7 bases and V 5 bases, and 10 bases lay outside the gene matches. The CDR3 covers 15 residues. CDR1 is SEHNR, CDR2 FQNEAQ, per germline (reference sequence). CDR3 nucleotides: TGTGCCAGCAGCCCGGGGACTAGTACCCTAAATGAGCAGTTCTTC. Protein product: CASSPGTSTLNEQFF. The complete variable domain, with remaining parts taken from reference TRBV7-9 and TRBJ2-1, reads DTGVSQNPRHKITKRGQNVTFRCDPISEHNRLYWYRQTLGQGPEFLTYFQNEAQLEKSRLLSDRFSAERPKGSFSTLEIQRTEQGDSAMYLCASSPGTSTLNEQFFGPGTRLTVL.

The rearrangement links TRBV2 to TRBJ2-2; 8 nucleotides agree with TRBD1. The CDR3 spans 15 residues. CDR1 SNHLY and CDR2 FYNNEI come from the germline V gene. The V gene end was trimmed by 10 bases and the J gene end by 1 base; junction bases not matched to a gene: 8. CDR3 sequence: CATLGQGLNTGELFF. DNA of the CDR3: TGTGCCACCTTAGGACAGGGATTGAACACCGGGGAGCTGTTTTTT. The whole variable domain, filled in from reference TRBV2 and TRBJ2-2, reads EPEVTQTPSHQVTQMGQEVILRCVPISNHLYFYWYRQILGQKVEFLVSFYNNEISEKSEIFDDQFSVERPDGSNFTLKIRSTKLEDSAMYFCATLGQGLNTGELFFGEGSRLTVL.

A few counts support this clonotype. The genes are TRBV27 and TRBJ2-7, with 14 bases fitting TRBD2. Germline CDR1 MNHEY, CDR2 SMNVEV (reference sequence). This CDR3 is 17 amino acids long. Trimming at V came to 5 bases and at J to 5 bases, leaving 11 bases not matched to a gene. CDR3 region: CASSPYGLAGGPHEQYF. The CDR3, as DNA: TGTGCCAGCAGTCCCTATGGACTAGCGGGAGGTCCCCACGAGCAGTACTTC.

The V and J genes are TRBV12-3 or TRBV12-4 and TRBJ1-5, with D unresolved. This CDR3 contains 14 residues. V was clipped by 4 bases and J by 4 bases, with 11 bases between them. The CDR3 protein is CASSYEAKNQPQHF. DNA for the CDR3: TGTGCCAGCAGTTATGAAGCTAAAAATCAGCCCCAGCATTTT.

This clonotype was recorded a few times. This rearrangement joins TRBV5-1 to TRBJ1-1; 9 bases are a match to TRBD1. The CDR3 is 15 amino acids. V gave up 4 bases and J gave up 2 bases; unmatched junction bases: 6. Germline CDR1 is SGHRS and CDR2 is YFSETQ. CDR3 protein: CASSPRDRANTEAFF. The CDR3 DNA is TGCGCCAGCAGCCCGCGGGACAGGGCCAACACTGAAGCTTTCTTT.

This clonotype was counted a few times. This chain connects TRBV5-1 to TRBJ2-5; tentatively, D is TRBD1 or TRBD2 (5 bases each). The CDR3 is made up of 15 amino acids. CDR1 SGHRS and CDR2 YFSETQ come from the germline V gene. Between the trimmed V and J ends, which lost 3 bases and 3 bases, there was a span of 15 bases. The CDR3 reads CASSSLVGTKETQYF. The CDR3 nucleotides read TGCGCCAGCAGCTCTTTGGTAGGGACGAAAGAGACCCAGTACTTC.

The chain couples TRBV5-1 to TRBJ1-2; D call uncertain. This CDR3 contains 11 residues. V lost 2 bases to trimming and J lost 8 bases, with 7 bases between them. Per the germline V gene, CDR1 is SGHRS and CDR2 is YFSETQ. The CDR3 here is CASSLGSGYTF. For the CDR3, the DNA is TGCGCCAGCAGCTTAGGGTCCGGCTACACCTTC. Using reference TRBV5-1 and TRBJ1-2 for the parts outside the CDR3, the full variable domain is KAGVTQTPRYLIKTRGQQVTLSCSPISGHRSVSWYQQTPGQGLQFLFEYFSETQRNKGNFPGRFSGRQFSNSRSEMNVSTLELGDSALYLCASSLGSGYTFGSGTRLTVV.

The chain carries TRBV27 and TRBJ1-1, with 8 bases fitting TRBD1. Germline CDR1 reads MNHEY; CDR2 reads SMNVEV (reference sequence). V gave up 5 bases and J gave up 4 bases; unmatched junction bases: 9. CDR3 length: 15 residues. CDR3 residues: CASSPQGALGTEAFF. The CDR3 coding sequence is TGTGCCAGCAGTCCTCAGGGGGCTTTGGGCACTGAAGCTTTCTTT.

In DNA, the CDR3 is TGCGCCAGCAGCTCGGGAACCGGGACTCTACTTTACGAGCAGTACTTC. Protein sequence: CASSSGTGTLLYEQYF. The chain carries TRBV5-1 and TRBJ2-7; D perhaps matches TRBD2 (6 bases). This CDR3 is 16 amino acids long. V lost 3 bases and J lost 4, with 20 bases in between. Germline CDR1 reads SGHRS; CDR2 reads YFSETQ.

The J gene is TRBJ1-2, the V gene TRBV29-1, with a weak D call TRBD1 (6 bases). The germline V gene has CDR1 SQVTM and CDR2 ANQGSEA. V was trimmed by 6 bases and J by 4 bases, leaving 12 bases between them. The CDR3 has 12 amino acids. This CDR3 reads CSVVGTPYGYTF. As DNA, the CDR3 is TGCAGCGTCGTCGGGACACCCTATGGCTACACCTTC.

The sample holds a few counts of this clonotype. V usage is TRBV20-1 and J usage is TRBJ2-4, with D tentatively TRBD1 (5 bases). The CDR3 loop spans 15 amino acids. The germline V gene has CDR1 DFQATT and CDR2 SNEGSKA (reference sequence). Trimming left V 0 bases short and J 0 bases short, with 9 bases between. CDR3 nucleotides: TGCAGTGCTAGAGAGGGGCAGCTAGCCAAAAACATTCAGTACTTC. It translates to CSAREGQLAKNIQYF.

This clonotype has only one observation. The chain has TRBV7-9 and TRBJ2-7, with TRBD2 identical over 15 bases. Per the germline V gene, CDR1 is SEHNR and CDR2 is FQNEAQ (reference sequence). The CDR3 has 14 amino acids. V was pared by 11 bases and J by 6 bases, with 8 bases of the junction left unmatched. The CDR3 DNA reads as TGTGCCGGAGACTCGGGACTAGCGGGAGGCGAGCAGTACTTC. It codes for CAGDSGLAGGEQYF.

Only a few counts were recorded for this clonotype. The chain joins TRBV4-1 to TRBJ2-3, with a possible D match to TRBD1 (6 bases). CDR3 length: 14 amino acids. Germline lookup yields CDR1 MGHRA and CDR2 YSYEKL. Trimming pared 3 bases from V and 4 bases from J, leaving 11 bases between. CDR3 nucleotides: TGCGCCAGCAGCCACCCGGACAGTTCAGATACGCAGTATTTT. This sequence encodes CASSHPDSSDTQYF.

This clonotype came up a few times. The chain is built from TRBV5-1 and TRBJ2-7; 8 bases agree with TRBD1. Unmatched junction bases numbered 13, after V lost 1 base and J lost 1 base. The CDR3 runs to 18 residues. CDR1 SGHRS and CDR2 YFSETQ come from the germline V gene. The CDR3 DNA is TGCGCCAGCAGCTTGTTACCCTCCGGGACAGGCTTATCCTACGAGCAGTACTTC. This gives the protein CASSLLPSGTGLSYEQYF.

DNA for the CDR3: TGTGCCAGCAGGAGTACTGGATCTGGGGCCAACGTCCTGACTTTC. Translating it yields CASRSTGSGANVLTF. This chain uses TRBV12-3 or TRBV12-4 with TRBJ2-6; D is unclear. This CDR3 has 15 amino acids. Trimming left V 6 bases short and J 1 base short, with 10 bases between.

In its sample, this clonotype was seen a few times. The chain has TRBV6-1 and TRBJ2-5, with D tentatively TRBD1 (6 bases). This CDR3 is built from 13 residues. V was cut by 10 bases and J by 2 bases, with 14 bases left in between. Germline lookup yields CDR1 MNHNS and CDR2 SASEGT. The DNA of the CDR3 is TGTGCCATCCGACCAGGGGCGCAAGAGACCCAGTACTTC. This codes for CAIRPGAQETQYF.